The 27 T cell receptor beta chains in this list originate from one sample, sequenced in a study of cytotoxic CD8 clonotypes in ibrutinib-treated CLL. Profiled with immunoSEQ multiplex PCR; TCRdb holds only in-frame clones, not every one. The sample holds roughly 56,000 clones; 65% to 75% are singletons and the top ten take around two fifths. The sequenced sample was PBMCs, obtained after 12 months of ibrutinib treatment. These TCRs come from a human donor with chronic lymphocytic leukemia.

The chain is built from TRBV19 and TRBJ2-2; the D call may be TRBD1 or TRBD2 (5 bases each). Germline V lookup: CDR1 LNHDA, CDR2 SQIVND (reference sequence). Trimming removed 5 bases at V and 0 bases at J, with 7 bases between. The CDR3 covers 14 residues. The CDR3 loop is CASSWGTNTGELFF. The CDR3 DNA follows: TGTGCCAGTAGTTGGGGGACGAACACCGGGGAGCTGTTTTTT. The whole variable domain, remainder taken from reference TRBV19 and TRBJ2-2, is DGGITQSPKYLFRKEGQNVTLSCEQNLNHDAMYWYRQDPGQGLRLIYYSQIVNDFQKGDIAEGYSVSREKKESFPLTVTSAQKNPTAFYLCASSWGTNTGELFFGEGSRLTVL.

The chain uses TRBV11-2 and TRBJ2-5; D may correspond to TRBD1 or TRBD2 (6 bases each). Trimming shortened V by 2 bases and J by 4 bases, and 11 bases separated the two germline ends. CDR3 length: 14 residues. CDR1 and CDR2 (germline): SGHAT, FQNNGV. This CDR3 reads CASSLFGGLETQYF. The CDR3 DNA reads as TGTGCCAGCAGCTTATTTGGGGGGCTAGAGACCCAGTACTTC.

V and J are TRBV28 and TRBJ2-2, with a possible D match to TRBD2 (5 bases). CDR1 and CDR2 from the germline V gene are MDHEN and SYDVKM. The V gene lost 10 bases and the J gene lost 2 bases, with 14 bases spanning the gap. CDR3 size: 14 residues. CDR3 in amino acids: CAISGGGNTGELFF. Here the CDR3 DNA reads TGTGCCATTTCGGGTGGAGGTAACACCGGGGAGCTGTTTTTT. Supplemented by reference TRBV28 and TRBJ2-2, the full variable domain reads DVKVTQSSRYLVKRTGEKVFLECVQDMDHENMFWYRQDPGLGLRLIYFSYDVKMKEKGDIPEGYSVSREKKERFSLILESASTNQTSMYLCAISGGGNTGELFFGEGSRLTVL.

This rearrangement joins TRBV19 to TRBJ2-1; 8 nucleotides agree with TRBD2. Germline V gives CDR1 LNHDA, CDR2 SQIVND (reference sequence). V lost 5 bases, J lost 9 bases, and 12 bases stayed unmatched. This CDR3 has 15 amino acids. Here the CDR3 DNA reads TGTGCCAGTAGTTCGCAGCCTTCTCTAGCGGGTGAGCAGTTCTTC. Amino acid sequence: CASSSQPSLAGEQFF.

This clone was detected once. The chain carries TRBV28 and TRBJ2-7, with TRBD2 matching 8 bases. CDR3 size: 16 residues. CDR1 and CDR2 (germline): MDHEN, SYDVKM. The ends lost 8 bases at V and 5 bases at J; junction bases unmatched: 17. In nucleotides, the CDR3 is TGTGCCAGCGGATCCCCCCGCCGGGGCGGGAGGAACGAGCAGTACTTC. Translation gives CASGSPRRGGRNEQYF.

This clone was observed a few times. This sequence joins TRBV25-1 and TRBJ2-7; D may be TRBD1 (5 bases). The CDR3 length is 11 residues. V lost 7 bases and J 2 bases, leaving 6 bases between the germline ends. CDR1 is MGHDK and CDR2 is SYGVNS in the germline V gene. The CDR3 sequence is CASKGPYEQYF. CDR3 DNA: TGTGCCAGCAAGGGGCCCTACGAGCAGTACTTC.

The rearrangement uses TRBV5-1 and TRBJ2-2; 12 bases agree with TRBD1. With 4 bases clipped from V and 0 bases from J, the junction kept 4 bases outside the gene matches. This CDR3 contains 17 residues. Germline V lookup: CDR1 SGHRS, CDR2 YFSETQ. For the CDR3, the DNA is TGCGCCAGCAGCCAGGGGACAGGGGGCCCGAACACCGGGGAGCTGTTTTTT. Its translation: CASSQGTGGPNTGELFF.

The V gene is TRBV4-2, the J gene TRBJ2-3; 8 bases match TRBD2. The CDR3 length is 20 residues. Germline V gene data show CDR1 as LGHNA and CDR2 as YNFKEQ. The ends lost 1 base at V and 1 base at J; junction bases unmatched: 16. The CDR3 nucleotides read TGTGCCAGCAGCCAAGGGATCCCAGCGGGAGTAGTCGGTCGCACAGATACGCAGTATTTT. Translation gives CASSQGIPAGVVGRTDTQYF.

The chain recombines TRBV5-5 with TRBJ2-3; the D gene is possibly TRBD1 (5 bases). The length of the CDR3 is 14 residues. Trimming shortened V by 4 bases and J by 2 bases, and 11 bases separated the two germline ends. CDR1 is SGHKS, CDR2 YYEKEE, per germline (reference sequence). CDR3 residues: CASSNRQSTDTQYF. Written as DNA, the CDR3 is TGTGCCAGCAGCAACCGACAGTCCACAGATACGCAGTATTTT.

This clone was detected only once. The genes are TRBV19 and TRBJ2-7, with D perhaps being TRBD1 or TRBD2 (5 bases each). The ends were cut back, 7 bases at V and 6 bases at J, with 19 bases in the middle. Germline V gives CDR1 LNHDA, CDR2 SQIVND (reference sequence). This CDR3 spans 14 amino acids. CDR3 sequence: CASIPYRPEGEQYF. CDR3 sequence (DNA): TGTGCCAGTATCCCATACAGGCCCGAGGGCGAGCAGTACTTC.

V is TRBV7-2 and J is TRBJ1-2, with a tentative D call TRBD1 (5 bases). Between the trimmed V and J ends, which lost 5 bases and 8 bases, there was a span of 15 bases. The CDR3 extends over 13 amino acids. Germline V gene data show CDR1 as SGHTA and CDR2 as FQGNSA. The CDR3 loop reads CASSPGTARGYTF. In DNA, the CDR3 is TGTGCCAGCAGCCCCGGGACGGCACGGGGCTACACCTTC.

A single count supports this clone. This chain connects TRBV9 to TRBJ2-7; the match to TRBD1 covers 11 bases. CDR1 and CDR2 from the germline V gene are SGDLS and YYNGEE. The CDR3 runs to 15 residues. Losses at the gene ends were 0 bases for V and 6 bases for J; bases not matched to a gene: 5. CDR3 protein: CASSVVAGQGVEQYF. DNA of the CDR3: TGTGCCAGCAGCGTAGTGGCGGGACAGGGGGTCGAGCAGTACTTC.

The chain couples TRBV5-1 to TRBJ2-2; D unresolved. Between the trimmed V and J ends, which lost 0 bases and 2 bases, there was a span of 14 bases. Germline V gives CDR1 SGHRS, CDR2 YFSETQ. The CDR3 spans 17 residues. CDR3 amino acids: CASSLVFRARNTGELFF. The CDR3 region has the DNA TGCGCCAGCAGCTTGGTGTTTAGAGCCCGAAACACCGGGGAGCTGTTTTTT.

This clone was picked up a small number of times. The gene calls are TRBV9 and TRBJ2-5; no clear D. CDR3 size: 10 residues. Deletions cut 3 bases from V and 5 bases from J, with 2 bases between. Germline V lookup: CDR1 SGDLS, CDR2 YYNGEE. Here the CDR3 reads CASSGETQYF. In nucleotides, the CDR3 is TGTGCCAGCAGCGGTGAGACCCAGTACTTC.

The chain is built from TRBV6-4 and TRBJ2-2, with D perhaps TRBD1 or TRBD2 (5 bases each). Trimming removed 6 bases at V and 0 bases at J, with 11 bases between. From germline, CDR1 is MRHNA and CDR2 SNTAGT. This CDR3 is 15 amino acids long. The CDR3 DNA reads as TGTGCCAGCAGCCGGGACCACACGAACACCGGGGAGCTGTTTTTT. Its protein product is CASSRDHTNTGELFF.

This rearrangement joins TRBV5-1 to TRBJ2-5; TRBD2 matches 11 bases. This CDR3 contains 16 residues. V was pared by 0 bases and J by 5 bases, with 6 bases of the junction left unmatched. Germline values: CDR1 SGHRS, CDR2 YFSETQ. The DNA of the CDR3 is TGCGCCAGCAGCTTGGGCCTAGCGGGAGGAGGCGAGACCCAGTACTTC. It codes for CASSLGLAGGGETQYF.

This clone was found a few times. This sequence joins TRBV28 and TRBJ2-1; TRBD1 matches at 7 bases. Germline CDR1 and CDR2: MDHEN and SYDVKM. This CDR3 has 12 amino acids. Germline trimming cut 4 bases from V and 9 bases from J; bases unmatched to any gene: 3. This CDR3 reads CASSSGGPEQFF. For the CDR3, the DNA is TGTGCCAGCAGTTCAGGGGGACCTGAGCAGTTCTTC.

The chain's CDR3 is CASRKLGQRSNTEAFF. The DNA for the CDR3 is TGTGCCAGTAGGAAGCTGGGACAGCGATCGAACACTGAAGCTTTCTTT. The chain is built from TRBV19 and TRBJ1-1; TRBD1 aligns across 7 bases. The CDR3 is 16 amino acids. CDR1 and CDR2 from the germline V gene are LNHDA and SQIVND (reference sequence). V lost 6 bases and J lost 1; bases outside the gene matches: 11.

This clone was seen once. The rearrangement joins TRBV6-1 to TRBJ2-3; 8 positions match TRBD2. This CDR3 comprises 14 residues. J lost 0 bases, V lost 8 bases, and 4 bases had no gene match. CDR1 MNHNS and CDR2 SASEGT come from the germline V gene. CDR3 bases: TGTGCCAGCGGTAGCGGGACTAGCACAGATACGCAGTATTTT. Translating it yields CASGSGTSTDTQYF.

The chain carries TRBV10-3 and TRBJ2-7, with D possibly TRBD1 on 6 matching bases. CDR1 ENHRY and CDR2 SYGVKD come from the germline V gene. V was shortened by 4 bases and J by 5 bases, with 9 bases between the two germline ends. CDR3 length: 12 amino acids. This chain's CDR3 is CAISVAGDEQYF. In nucleotides, the CDR3 is TGTGCCATCAGTGTCGCAGGGGACGAGCAGTACTTC.

The chain is built from TRBV28 and TRBJ2-7; D perhaps matches TRBD1 (7 bases). From germline, CDR1 is MDHEN and CDR2 SYDVKM. Trimming pared 2 bases from V and 2 bases from J, leaving 10 bases between. This CDR3 has 14 residues. The CDR3 reads CASSLQGEAYEQYF. The CDR3 nucleotides are TGTGCCAGCAGTTTACAGGGGGAGGCCTACGAGCAGTACTTC.

This clone was seen once. The chain has TRBV21-1 and TRBJ2-7. TRBV21-1 counts as a pseudogene. CDR3 size: 13 residues. The CDR3 DNA sequence: TGTGCCAGCAGCAAAGAGGACTCCTACGAGCAGTACTTC. Residues: CASSKEDSYEQYF.

This CDR3 reads CASSLQGRVTEAFF. CDR3 DNA: TGTGCCAGCAGCCTACAAGGTAGGGTGACTGAAGCTTTCTTT. The chain combines TRBV6-5 with TRBJ1-1; D gene ambiguous. Trimming pared 6 bases from V and 5 bases from J, leaving 16 bases between. The CDR3 contains 14 residues. In germline, CDR1 is MNHEY, CDR2 SVGAGI.

The chain employs TRBV7-2 and TRBJ2-5; no definite D call. CDR3 length: 12 residues. V gave up 5 bases and J gave up 5 bases, with 9 bases separating them. Germline lookup yields CDR1 SGHTA and CDR2 FQGNSA. In DNA form, the CDR3 reads TGTGCCAGCAGCCCACCAAGGGAGACCCAGTACTTC. Residues: CASSPPRETQYF.

The chain recombines TRBV2 with TRBJ1-1, with D tentatively TRBD1 (6 bases). CDR1 and CDR2 (germline): SNHLY, FYNNEI. With 5 bases removed from V and 8 bases from J, the gap between germline ends came to 15 bases. CDR3 size: 13 residues. The CDR3 spells CASSRAGQTEAFF. The CDR3 DNA is TGTGCCAGCAGTCGGGCAGGACAGACCGAAGCTTTCTTT.

This clone was found a few times. The chain is built from TRBV6-1 and TRBJ2-5; 8 nucleotides align to TRBD1. CDR3 length: 14 amino acids. J gave up 5 bases and V 5 bases, and 7 bases lay outside the gene matches. Germline loops: CDR1 MNHNS, CDR2 SASEGT. The CDR3 is CASSSGGAVETQYF. For the CDR3, the DNA is TGTGCCAGCAGTTCAGGGGGCGCGGTGGAGACCCAGTACTTC.

The rearrangement links TRBV29-1 to TRBJ1-1; 7 bases map to TRBD1. Germline values: CDR1 SQVTM, CDR2 ANQGSEA. The CDR3 extends over 15 amino acids. With 4 bases clipped from V and 1 base from J, the junction kept 9 bases outside the gene matches. The CDR3, as DNA: TGCAGCGTTGGGGCGGTGGGACAGCAGAACACTGAAGCTTTCTTT. It codes for CSVGAVGQQNTEAFF.